This note documents a single TCR beta chain sequence. The data stem from a study of cytomegalovirus exposure and HLA in healthy donors. This PCR relied on a set of 60 Vbeta primers and 13 Jbeta primers. Method: immunoSEQ multiplex PCR; TCRdb's copy keeps in-frame clones and lacks some. The top ten clones hold around 0.8% of a sample with around 170,000 clones, roughly 80% of them seen once. The sequenced material came from PBMCs. The TCR was taken from a woman aged 18-29 years in good health and CMV-seronegative.

The CDR3 bases are TGCGCCAGCAGCTTGGTAGCGGGAGTCTACGAGCAGTACTTC. This encodes CASSLVAGVYEQYF. The genes are TRBV5-1 and TRBJ2-7; TRBD2 aligns across 9 bases. Unmatched junction bases numbered 1, after V lost 0 bases and J lost 3 bases. CDR1 and CDR2 from the germline V gene are SGHRS and YFSETQ. The CDR3 runs 14 residues.